This T cell receptor (beta chain) was sequenced for a study of identical twins. Study-level findings and limits: Abundant cord blood beta clonotypes carried fewer insertions; memory repertoires showed none. The authors noted that invariant MAIT and iNKT cells could partly confound zero-insertion analyses. The models systematically underestimated how much out-of-frame TCR alpha was shared in monozygotic twins. Twins' surplus sharing was weaker for beta out-of-frame sequences.

This clonotype came up a few times. Its antigen is still unknown. MiXCR was run by TCRdb on the 5' RACE reads, yielding one entry per CDR3 protein. The table lists about 340,000 distinct CDR3 sequences, over 9% of them singletons. The data were also submitted as part of a second study, on yellow fever vaccine responses in identical twins.

The TCR comes from a woman aged 18-30 years in good health. The sample taken for sequencing was CD8+ T cells sorted from blood.

CDR3 sequence reads: CASSREGGDTQYF. The DNA of the CDR3 is TGCGCCAGCAGCCGTGAAGGGGGAGATACGCAGTATTTT. The J gene is TRBJ2-3, the V gene TRBV4-1; TRBD1 is a possible D gene (6 bases). The CDR3 has 13 residues. Germline CDR1 is MGHRA and CDR2 is YSYEKL. Trimming stripped 4 bases from V and 5 bases from J, with 10 bases between.